Listed below are T cell receptor beta chains from one sample, sequenced in a study of graft-versus-host responses after intestinal transplantation. The table came from immunoSEQ multiplex PCR; TCRdb's copy has only in-frame clones and leaves some out. The table has some 10,000 clones, 77% seen once. The specimen was ileum tissue, collected less than 480 days after intestinal transplantation. These receptor sequences come from a human patient who received an intestinal transplant, so some T cells may come from the graft donor. The CDR3 runs from the conserved cysteine through the conserved F or W. The D gene is left open where the match is weak. Not all rows give a size; the values are once, few, many and, for expanded clones, a class.

DNA,CDR3,size,V,length,J,D
TGTGCCAGCAGCGCGCGGGCCATGTCACCCCTCCACTTT,CASSARAMSPLHF,NA,TRBV7-2,13,TRBJ1-6,NA
TGTGCCAGTAGTATAGTTGGTGGGAGAAGGAACACTGAAGCTTTCTTT,CASSIVGGRRNTEAFF,NA,TRBV19,16,TRBJ1-1,NA
TGTGCCAGCAGTGAACTAGCGGGGGGGCCAGATACGCAGTATTTT,CASSELAGGPDTQYF,NA,TRBV6-1,15,TRBJ2-3,TRBD2
TGTGCCAGCAGTTTGGGACAGATGTCAATAACGGAGACCCAGTACTTC,CASSLGQMSITETQYF,NA,TRBV28,16,TRBJ2-5,TRBD1
TGCGCCAGCAGCTTTAATATGGAGTACACAGATACGCAGTATTTT,CASSFNMEYTDTQYF,NA,TRBV5-1,15,TRBJ2-3,NA
TGTGCCAGCAGCAGACGATTCGGGACTAGCGGGGAGACCCAGTACTTC,CASSRRFGTSGETQYF,NA,TRBV7-8,16,TRBJ2-5,TRBD2
TGTGCTAGTGTGAACCGATTACTAGCGGGGCCCGCGAACACCGGGGAGCTGTTTTTT,CASVNRLLAGPANTGELFF,NA,TRBV12-5,19,TRBJ2-2,TRBD2
TGCGCCAGCAGCCAAGTAACTAACACCGGGGAGCTGTTTTTT,CASSQVTNTGELFF,NA,TRBV4-1,14,TRBJ2-2,NA
TGTGCCAGCAAGCGCCTCAGGGAAGGGTCCTATAATTCACCCCTCCACTTT,CASKRLREGSYNSPLHF,NA,TRBV25-1,17,TRBJ1-6,NA
TGTGCCAGCAGCTTGGCTAACCTGGGCACAGATACGCAGTATTTT,CASSLANLGTDTQYF,NA,TRBV7-9,15,TRBJ2-3,NA
TGTGCCAGCAGCTTCGAACGTAAATGGACAGGGTACTACGAGCAGTACTTC,CASSFERKWTGYYEQYF,NA,TRBV7-9,17,TRBJ2-7,TRBD1
TGTGCCAGCAGTTTAGCTGCGGGCAGGGGACCGAACTATGGCTACACCTTC,CASSLAAGRGPNYGYTF,NA,TRBV28,17,TRBJ1-2,NA
TGTGCCAGCAGCCAAGGCTTCGGCGGGCACCACAATGAGCAGTTCTTC,CASSQGFGGHHNEQFF,once,TRBV14,16,TRBJ2-1,NA
TGTGCCAGCAGCTCAAGTTACGGGTCCCCGGCTTTCTTT,CASSSSYGSPAFF,NA,TRBV7-3,13,TRBJ1-1,NA
TGTGCCAGCAGCCCCCTGGACAGGGGGAGCGGCTACACCTTC,CASSPLDRGSGYTF,NA,TRBV13,14,TRBJ1-2,TRBD1
TGTGCCAGCAGCAGGGGGCCAGCTAACTATGGCTACACCTTC,CASSRGPANYGYTF,NA,TRBV27,14,TRBJ1-2,TRBD1
TGTGCCAGCAGTGAATTGGGACAGGTCTCTATCTCCTACGAGCAGTACTTC,CASSELGQVSISYEQYF,NA,TRBV2,17,TRBJ2-7,TRBD1
TGTGCCACCCACAGGGAAGGAAACACCATATATTTT,CATHREGNTIYF,few,TRBV10-3,12,TRBJ1-3,NA
TGTGCCAGCAGCGCCCAGGGTACGCCGGGAAGCTCCTACGAGCAGTACTTC,CASSAQGTPGSSYEQYF,NA,TRBV11-3,17,TRBJ2-7,NA
TGCCTAGCCAGGGGAGGCAATGAGCAGTTCTTC,CLARGGNEQFF,NA,TRBV20-1,11,TRBJ2-1,NA
TGTGCCAGCAGCTTCCTAACCGGGACAGGGAACATTCAGTACTTC,CASSFLTGTGNIQYF,NA,TRBV7-9,15,TRBJ2-4,TRBD1
TGTGCCAGCAGCCAAGAGTTGGTTCCCTCGGGAAATTCACCCCTCCACTTT,CASSQELVPSGNSPLHF,NA,TRBV4-2,17,TRBJ1-6,NA
TGTGCCAGCAGTGCTACGTTAATCGGGACTACCTTCCCTGGTGAGCAGTTCTTC,CASSATLIGTTFPGEQFF,NA,TRBV2,18,TRBJ2-1,TRBD2
TGCGCCAGCAGCCAAGTCCCAGGGGGGCGAGTTGAAAAACTGTTTTTT,CASSQVPGGRVEKLFF,NA,TRBV4-1,16,TRBJ1-4,TRBD1